Detailed here is one T cell receptor beta chain. The V end was cut by 0 bases, the J end by 1 base, with 13 bases between. The CDR3 sequence is 16 residues long. CDR1 and CDR2 (germline): SGHNT, YYREEE (reference sequence). This sample is drawn from a study of blood T cell repertoires in COVID-19. The method was immunoSEQ multiplex PCR; TCRdb's version includes in-frame clones alone and lacks a portion of them. The table lists about 130,000 clones, more than 80% of them singletons. The clonotype originates from a human donor in a cohort sampled during active COVID-19. The source material was peripheral blood. The chain couples TRBV5-4 to TRBJ1-2; D gene unclear. The CDR3 loop reads CASSLGRGNINYGYTF. In DNA, the CDR3 is TGTGCCAGCAGCTTGGGGCGGGGAAATATTAACTATGGCTACACCTTC.